This paragraph covers one T cell receptor (beta chain) sequence. Its antigen specificity is not known. Base qualities are not at hand, and no much larger clone is one base apart. The sample's time point label, decoded: about 28 days (+/-7) after the second vaccine dose. The treatment or condition label for this specimen denotes: meningococcal conjugate vaccine given as trial control. Vaccinee samples were obtained from the UK trials COV001 and COV002, which included a single-blind randomized controlled phase 2/3 trial of AZD1222 (ChAdOx1 nCoV-19) in healthy adults. Trial participant PBMC samples were collected at day 0 and day 28 after the second dose for TCRbeta chain sequencing. The record originates from a study of T cell responses to AZD1222 COVID-19 vaccine (dated by TCRdb to about 2021). For the study in its entirety: A total of just over 230 trial participants underwent TCR sequencing, of whom 207 had received two doses of AZD1222 and around 26 had received two doses of the MenACWY control vaccine. Trial participants were enrolled by age into 18-55, 56-69 and 70-plus year subgroups, with 148, 28 and 57 TCR-sequenced participants respectively. What the authors observed across the whole study: CD4 TCRs associated with the vaccine covered the entire spike protein, and the dominant responses were in regions 160-218 and 743-854. No day 14 peak-response samples were available, so repertoires were characterized only after the peak T cell response. Reportedly, almost half of the unique spike-specific TCRs recognized epitopes lying outside the regions that are mutated in the B.1.351 and B.1.1.7 variants. Participants were mostly white British and included more females than males, and it was suggested by the authors that clonal diversity may have been underestimated. A significant rise in spike-specific TCR breadth and depth was observed after two AZD1222 doses relative to day 0 and relative to MenACWY recipients. The 56-69-year group was small, and its depth increase did not reach significance, likely because of low power. Conclusions about previously exposed vaccinees were limited because only 5 or 6 AZD1222 recipients were SARS-CoV-2 seropositive at baseline.

The CDR3 regions of human TCRbeta chains were analyzed by immunosequencing. In the authors' own workflow: Repertoire TCRs were matched against a reference library of SARS-CoV-2-specific TCRs generated with the MIRA antigen-specificity platform. Breadth was defined as the fraction of unique TCRs that were SARS-CoV-2-associated, and depth was defined as the fraction of total T cells that were SARS-CoV-2-associated. Using the MIRA data, every spike-specific TCR was mapped to the spike region that the TCR reacted to and assigned to either a CD4 or a CD8 class. Log10-transformed breadth and depth values were compared by one-way ANOVA with Sidak's multiple comparisons tests. Drawn from immuneACCESS, this table holds only the in-frame rearrangements with V and J called that TCRdb kept. Clones are partly lost; checked studies trace under half to an unresolved V gene and leave the rest unexplained. Clonal size and the V and J genes are those of that table, whereas D and trimming came from the DNA. Across this sample there are approximately 150,000 clones, with 88% seen only once. The biggest ten clones account for under 5.5% of the sample.

Spanning cysteine to phenylalanine, the CDR3 consists of 14 amino acids. The read is trimmed to its CDR3 DNA, 42 bases read in frame from base 1. Taken from the germline V gene, the CDR1 and CDR2 loops are SGHAT and FQNNGV. Here V drops 5 bases and J drops 7 bases, and the junction holds 10 bases not matched to any gene. The sequence links TRBV11-2 to TRBJ1-2, with 7 middle bases fitting TRBD1. The receptor's source is an adult who received the MenACWY meningococcal vaccine as a control. Sample: peripheral blood, taken 28 days after the second dose of the MenACWY control vaccine. The sequence in DNA is TGTGCCAGCAGCATATCACAGGGGAACCTTGGCTACACCTTC. This is translated as CASSISQGNLGYTF.